This T cell receptor beta chain appears in the sequencing data of a study of cytomegalovirus exposure and HLA in healthy donors. Trimming cost V 7 bases and J 0 bases, with 18 bases left between them. The CDR3 totals 16 residues. Per the germline V gene, CDR1 is LGHNA and CDR2 is YNFKEQ. The PCR used 60 Vbeta and 13 Jbeta primers. TCRdb's copy holds only in-frame clones and misses some; the assay was immunoSEQ multiplex PCR. The profile shows about 84,000 clones, around 90% of them singletons. Sequenced input: PBMCs. The source is a young man in good health and CMV-seronegative. The chain combines TRBV4-2 with TRBJ1-2; D unresolved. CDR3 protein: CASTSMAGPANYGYTF. CDR3 nucleotides: TGTGCCAGCACTTCAATGGCGGGCCCCGCTAACTATGGCTACACCTTC.